These 27 T cell receptor beta chains came from one sample sequenced in a study of T cell repertoires in cytomegalovirus infection. TCRdb used MiXCR to reprocess the reads, holding one entry per CDR3 protein. The sample consists of hundreds of thousands of distinct CDR3 sequences, about 28% of them appearing once. For these receptors, no antigen is known. Sequencing was performed on cultured PBMCs, taken from culture after CMV antigen stimulation. The receptors derive from a human donor in good health (CMV status not recorded). Some clones in this sample may be carry-over from other donors' samples.

This clonotype was detected a few times. The gene calls are TRBV3-1 and TRBJ1-6; unclear D gene. The germline gives CDR1 LGHDT, CDR2 YNNKEL (reference sequence). The CDR3 has 14 residues. The ends were cut back, 1 base at V and 8 bases at J, with 9 bases in the middle. The CDR3 sequence is CASSQVVRDSPLHF. CDR3 nucleotides: TGTGCCAGCAGCCAAGTTGTGAGGGATTCACCCCTCCACTTT.

The rearrangement joins TRBV6-6 to TRBJ2-7; 8 bases align to TRBD2. The CDR3 runs to 15 residues. V lost 0 bases, J lost 2 bases, and 3 bases stayed unmatched. CDR1 and CDR2 from the germline V gene are MNHNY and SVGAGI (reference sequence). The CDR3 region is CASSYSSAGAYEQYF. In nucleotides, the CDR3 is TGTGCCAGCAGTTACTCTTCAGCGGGAGCCTACGAGCAGTACTTC.

This clonotype has a handful of counts. V usage is TRBV28 and J usage is TRBJ1-2; D is undetermined. Germline V gene lookup returns CDR1 MDHEN and CDR2 SYDVKM. Trimming took off 6 bases at V and 4 bases at J, with 12 bases between the two ends. The CDR3 consists of 13 residues. Written as DNA, the CDR3 is TGTGCCAGCAGCCTAGAGGGTCCCTATGGCTACACCTTC. Residues: CASSLEGPYGYTF.

The CDR3 bases are TGTGCCAGCAGTGCCTTAGTAATTAACTATGGCTACACCTTC. Translation: CASSALVINYGYTF. The chain recombines TRBV2 with TRBJ1-2, with no clear D. Trimming left V 4 bases short and J 1 base short, with 10 bases between. The CDR3 totals 14 residues. CDR1 is SNHLY, CDR2 FYNNEI, per germline.

This clonotype was seen more than once but under ten times. The V call is TRBV6-1, the J call TRBJ2-1; D may be TRBD2 (7 bases). Germline loops: CDR1 MNHNS, CDR2 SASEGT. This CDR3 region has 16 residues. V was clipped by 0 bases and J by 2 bases, with 11 bases between them. CDR3 amino acids: CASSEAVGGAYNEQFF. The CDR3 DNA follows: TGTGCCAGCAGTGAAGCGGTAGGGGGGGCCTACAATGAGCAGTTCTTC.

J is TRBJ1-4 and V is TRBV20-1; a possible D gene is TRBD1 (5 bases). CDR3 size: 15 residues. The germline CDR1 and CDR2 sequences are DFQATT and SNEGSKA (reference sequence). The V and J ends lost 0 bases and 7 bases respectively, with 15 bases between them. CDR3 amino acids: CSARDTSRVGEKLFF. CDR3 sequence (DNA): TGCAGTGCTAGAGACACGAGCAGGGTGGGTGAAAAACTGTTTTTT.

The CDR3 sequence is CASSHKGWITYEQYF. The CDR3 DNA is TGTGCCAGCAGCCATAAGGGGTGGATTACCTACGAGCAGTACTTC. The chain has TRBV3-1 and TRBJ2-7; perhaps TRBD1 as D (5 bases). Trimming took off 3 bases at V and 2 bases at J, with 14 bases between the two ends. Looked up from germline, CDR1 is LGHDT and CDR2 is YNNKEL (reference sequence). CDR3 size: 15 residues.

This clonotype showed up just a few times. The rearrangement joins TRBV28 to TRBJ1-1, with 7 bases aligning to TRBD1. Germline trimming cut 7 bases from V and 4 bases from J; bases unmatched to any gene: 9. The CDR3 has 14 amino acids. Per germline, CDR1 MDHEN and CDR2 SYDVKM. In DNA, the CDR3 is TGTGCCAGCAAGCTTCGGAACAGGGGCACTGAAGCTTTCTTT. Translated, it gives CASKLRNRGTEAFF.

This clonotype was counted only a few times. This chain links TRBV7-3 with TRBJ2-1; D ambiguous. Between the trimmed V and J ends, which lost 5 bases and 0 bases, there was a span of 8 bases. This CDR3 contains 14 residues. Germline V gene sequence: CDR1 SGHTA, CDR2 FQGTGA. The CDR3 region has the DNA TGTGCCAGCAGCCCCGGCCACTCCTACAATGAGCAGTTCTTC. Protein product: CASSPGHSYNEQFF.

This clonotype was detected ten times or more. The V call is TRBV5-4, the J call TRBJ1-3; TRBD1 might be the D (5 bases). V dropped 0 bases and J dropped 0 bases, with 10 bases sitting between them. Germline values: CDR1 SGHNT, CDR2 YYREEE (reference sequence). CDR3 length: 16 amino acids. CDR3 coding DNA: TGTGCCAGCAGCTTGGGAGGGGCAAGCTCTGGAAACACCATATATTTT. Translated, it gives CASSLGGASSGNTIYF.

The chain has TRBV7-6 and TRBJ2-6, with D maybe TRBD2 (6 bases). From germline, CDR1 is SGHVS and CDR2 FNYEAQ. This CDR3 comprises 15 residues. CDR3 protein: CAGRGTRSGANVLTF. The CDR3 bases are TGTGCGGGTCGGGGGACCCGCTCTGGGGCCAACGTCCTGACTTTC.

The chain links TRBV20-1 to TRBJ1-2; 9 nucleotides match TRBD1. The V gene's germline CDR1 is DFQATT and CDR2 SNEGSKA (reference sequence). V lost 5 bases and J lost 8; bases outside the gene matches: 9. The CDR3 totals 13 residues. The CDR3 bases are TGCAGTGCTTCAGGGGGACAGGGCGACGGCTACACCTTC. Translating it yields CSASGGQGDGYTF.

This clonotype was detected many times. The genes are TRBV7-9 and TRBJ1-1, with a weak D call TRBD1 (5 bases). From germline, CDR1 is SEHNR and CDR2 FQNEAQ (reference sequence). The germline V and J ends were trimmed by 3 bases and 7 bases, with 12 bases remaining between them. The CDR3 length is 13 residues. CDR3 DNA sequence: TGTGCCAGCAGCTTCACTTCCGGGGGTGAAGCTTTCTTT. Its protein product is CASSFTSGGEAFF.

The chain employs TRBV6-1 and TRBJ2-5, with no clear D. Deletions cut 0 bases from V and 2 bases from J, with 13 bases between. The CDR3 is made up of 16 amino acids. Germline CDR1 and CDR2: MNHNS and SASEGT. The CDR3 is CASSEASYPTQETQYF. Written as DNA, the CDR3 is TGTGCCAGCAGTGAAGCTAGTTACCCGACACAAGAGACCCAGTACTTC.

This rearrangement joins TRBV2 to TRBJ2-3, with TRBD2 identical over 10 bases. V trimming: 7 bases; J trimming: 2 bases; junction bases outside the gene matches: 12. Germline CDR1 is SNHLY and CDR2 is FYNNEI. CDR3 length: 17 residues. The CDR3 coding sequence is TGTGCCAGCAAGGCCCCAGCGGGAGGGAAGTACACAGATACGCAGTATTTT. Protein product: CASKAPAGGKYTDTQYF.

The chain employs TRBV10-3 and TRBJ1-1, with 8 bases identical to TRBD1. The germline gives CDR1 ENHRY, CDR2 SYGVKD. The CDR3 contains 15 residues. J lost 4 bases, V lost 2 bases, and 6 bases had no gene match. Written as DNA, the CDR3 is TGTGCCATCAGTGAGAGTCCCGGGACAGGCACTGAAGCTTTCTTT. Amino acid sequence: CAISESPGTGTEAFF.

This clonotype was observed at least ten times. The chain is built from TRBV7-6 and TRBJ2-1; D unresolved. CDR3 size: 16 residues. Germline V gene data show CDR1 as SGHVS and CDR2 as FNYEAQ. Trimming pared 0 bases from V and 3 bases from J, leaving 12 bases between. This CDR3 reads CASSLAVPTYYNEQFF. The DNA of the CDR3 is TGTGCCAGCAGCTTAGCAGTACCAACATACTACAATGAGCAGTTCTTC.

The sample holds a few counts of this clonotype. This chain joins TRBV2 and TRBJ1-6, with 7 bases matching TRBD1. Germline V CDR1 and CDR2: SNHLY, FYNNEI. This CDR3 has 14 amino acids. V lost 6 bases and J lost 10; bases outside the gene matches: 9. The CDR3 here is CASSRRQGSSPLHF. The CDR3 nucleotides read TGTGCCAGCAGCAGACGACAGGGCTCGTCACCCCTCCACTTT.

CDR3 DNA: TGTGCCAGCAGTTTACTGCTAAACACTGAAGCTTTCTTT. This gives the protein CASSLLLNTEAFF. The gene calls are TRBV28 and TRBJ1-1; D is uncertain. The CDR3 is 13 residues long. V lost 2 bases to trimming and J lost 2 bases, with 6 bases between them. Germline CDR1 and CDR2: MDHEN and SYDVKM.

The chain employs TRBV30 and TRBJ2-1; 10 bases are a match to TRBD2. This CDR3 is built from 13 residues. Per germline, CDR1 GTSNPN and CDR2 SVGIG (reference sequence). V was clipped by 1 base and J by 12 bases; unmatched bases: 6. The CDR3 spells CAWSGLAGVGQFF. The CDR3 bases are TGTGCCTGGAGTGGGCTAGCGGGAGTAGGGCAGTTCTTC.

The V and J genes are TRBV10-3 and TRBJ1-1; tentative D call: TRBD1 (6 bases). Germline V gene data show CDR1 as ENHRY and CDR2 as SYGVKD. V was cut by 10 bases and J by 1 base, with 16 bases left in between. The CDR3 consists of 14 residues. The CDR3: CATRDTKGNTEAFF. The CDR3 DNA is TGTGCCACGCGGGACACAAAGGGGAACACTGAAGCTTTCTTT.

The chain recombines TRBV12-3 or TRBV12-4 with TRBJ1-2; D gene unclear. The CDR3 contains 15 residues. Trimming stripped 6 bases from V and 4 bases from J, with 18 bases between. CDR3 sequence reads: CASSPTATRGYGYTF. As DNA, the CDR3 is TGTGCCAGCAGCCCCACCGCAACCCGGGGCTATGGCTACACCTTC.

This clonotype came up many times. The chain uses TRBV7-6 and TRBJ2-5; D is possibly TRBD1 or TRBD2 (6 bases each). V gave up 3 bases and J gave up 2 bases, with 13 bases separating them. Germline V CDR1 and CDR2: SGHVS, FNYEAQ. The CDR3 spans 15 residues. The CDR3 here is CASSFGGGEQETQYF. The CDR3 nucleotides are TGTGCCAGCAGCTTTGGGGGCGGGGAGCAAGAGACCCAGTACTTC.

The gene calls are TRBV7-6 and TRBJ2-1; D is possibly TRBD1 (6 bases). V gave up 4 bases and J gave up 4 bases, with 11 bases separating them. Per the germline V gene, CDR1 is SGHVS and CDR2 is FNYEAQ. The CDR3 is 14 amino acids. The CDR3 reads CASSSQGLYNEQFF. DNA for the CDR3: TGTGCCAGCAGCTCCCAGGGGCTTTACAATGAGCAGTTCTTC. Looking up the rest from reference TRBV7-6 and TRBJ2-1 gives the full variable domain: GAGVSQSPRYKVTKRGQDVALRCDPISGHVSLYWYRQALGQGPEFLTYFNYEAQQDKSGLPNDRFSAERPEGSISTLTIQRTEQRDSAMYRCASSSQGLYNEQFFGPGTRLTVL.

This chain joins TRBV9 and TRBJ2-3; D possibly corresponds to TRBD2 (6 bases). The CDR3 runs to 14 residues. The ends were cut back, 0 bases at V and 4 bases at J, with 9 bases in the middle. Germline loops: CDR1 SGDLS, CDR2 YYNGEE. As DNA, the CDR3 is TGTGCCAGCAGCGTAGTGGACTACTCAGATACGCAGTATTTT. Translation gives CASSVVDYSDTQYF.

At least ten counts were recorded for this clonotype. The rearrangement uses TRBV7-2 and TRBJ2-7; TRBD2 agrees at 15 bases. Unmatched junction bases numbered 4, after V lost 5 bases and J lost 2 bases. CDR3 length: 16 amino acids. The germline gives CDR1 SGHTA, CDR2 FQGNSA. CDR3 nucleotides: TGTGCCAGCAGCCCGTGGACTAGCGGGGGGGCCTACGAGCAGTACTTC. Protein product: CASSPWTSGGAYEQYF. Looking up the rest from reference TRBV7-2 and TRBJ2-7 gives the full variable domain: GAGVSQSPSNKVTEKGKDVELRCDPISGHTALYWYRQSLGQGLEFLIYFQGNSAPDKSGLPSDRFSAERTGGSVSTLTIQRTQQEDSAVYLCASSPWTSGGAYEQYFGPGTRLTVT.

This rearrangement joins TRBV28 to TRBJ2-7; 10 bases are a match to TRBD1. The CDR3 totals 16 residues. Trimming at V came to 5 bases and at J to 0 bases, leaving 7 bases not matched to a gene. The V gene's germline CDR1 is MDHEN and CDR2 SYDVKM. The DNA for the CDR3 is TGTGCCAGCAGTCCAATTCGGACAGGGGGCTCCTACGAGCAGTACTTC. Encoded protein: CASSPIRTGGSYEQYF. Filled out from reference TRBV28 and TRBJ2-7, the complete variable domain reads DVKVTQSSRYLVKRTGEKVFLECVQDMDHENMFWYRQDPGLGLRLIYFSYDVKMKEKGDIPEGYSVSREKKERFSLILESASTNQTSMYLCASSPIRTGGSYEQYFGPGTRLTVT.